The T cell receptor beta chain under discussion was sequenced for a study of blood T cell repertoires in COVID-19. Background on the study: The United States, Italy and Spain were the sources of the acute and convalescent COVID-19 samples. Nucleic acid was either cDNA or gDNA, and it came from T cells, B-cell-depleted T cells, or PBMCs.

Study processing details: Reference gene primer amplification gave estimated nucleated cell counts. Generated by immunoSEQ multiplex PCR, the TCRdb table keeps only in-frame clones and is missing some. V, J and clone size are those of that table, while D and trimming were read from the DNA. The profile shows about 160,000 clones, about 93% of them singletons. Germline CDR1 and CDR2: DFQATT and SNEGSKA (reference sequence). Trimming removed 3 bases from V and 6 bases from J; junction bases left unmatched: 7. The CDR3 has 16 residues. V and J are TRBV20-1 and TRBJ2-1, with 14 bases matching TRBD2. The clonotype comes from a woman between 50 and 59 years old with acute or convalescent COVID-19. The specimen was peripheral blood. The DNA for the CDR3 is TGCAGTGCTAGTCGACTAGCGGGAGGGGAAGGCAATGAGCAGTTCTTC. This codes for CSASRLAGGEGNEQFF.